This note documents a single T cell receptor beta chain sequence. The germline gives CDR1 MDHEN, CDR2 SYDVKM. There are 13 residues in the CDR3. V was shortened by 5 bases and J by 4 bases, with 11 bases between the two germline ends. Per sample, a minimum of 6.5 million PBMCs were isolated. A second PCR, run for about 7 to 12 cycles, used a sample-barcoded 5' primer plus a J-beta primer mix. Each cDNA molecule was tagged by a template-switch adaptor that had 12 random nucleotides. Via MiXCR, TCRdb re-called the 5' RACE reads, giving one row per CDR3 protein. The sample lists around 600,000 distinct CDR3 sequences, 40% to 55% seen once, with around 24% in the top ten. The sample comes from a study of blood T cells in healthy people across ages.

The origin of this receptor is a man older than 75 in good health. The chain employs TRBV28 and TRBJ1-2; D is ambiguous. Sequencing was performed on blood. The DNA of the CDR3 is TGTGCCAGCAGTGCCTCGAAGGTCTATGGCTACACCTTC. As protein: CASSASKVYGYTF.